This record looks at one TCR beta chain sequence and its context. Its cognate antigen is unknown. The germline gene is not matched at one end of the junction; a read error may be the cause. These data come from a study of response to subunit inactivated influenza vaccine. Study-wide results and limits: The authors put forward the suggestion that each seasonal influenza vaccination may bring in only a limited number of new T cells.

This CDR3 comprises 11 residues. TCRdb analysed the RT-PCR reads with MiXCR anew, one entry per CDR3 protein. The profile shows approximately 700,000 distinct CDR3 sequences, 15% to 18% of them singletons. This TCR came from a man aged 45-65 years who received an inactivated influenza vaccine. The sequenced sample was PBMCs from blood, obtained less than 13 days after vaccination. The rearrangement joins TRBV12-3 or TRBV12-4 to TRBJ1-5, with TRBD1 matching 7 bases. CDR3 loop: CASSLGGTASF. The CDR3 DNA is TGTGCCAGCAGTTTAGGGGGGACAGCCAGTTTT.